Listed below are T cell receptor beta chains from one sample, sequenced in a study of cytomegalovirus exposure and HLA in healthy donors. Libraries were prepared by immunoSEQ multiplex PCR; TCRdb keeps only in-frame clonotypes and omits some of them. The sample lists 130,000 or so clones, about four fifths seen once, with roughly 5.7% in the top ten. The sample comprised PBMCs. The receptors were sampled from a man aged 25-45 years in good health and CMV-seronegative. Each CDR3 is given with its conserved first and last residue. Each record gives: D gene, J gene, V gene, clone size, CDR3 protein, CDR3 DNA. The D gene is left open where the match is weak. Expanded clones get a size class; other rows say once, few or many, or leave the size out.

TRBD2	TRBJ2-1	TRBV10-1	-	CASSEALAGFSYNEQFF	TGCGCCAGCAGTGAGGCCTTAGCGGGGTTCTCCTACAATGAGCAGTTCTTC
TRBD2	TRBJ2-1	TRBV6-4	-	CASRLAGAYNEQFF	TGTGCCAGCAGACTAGCGGGGGCGTACAATGAGCAGTTCTTC
-	TRBJ2-1	TRBV13	-	CASSQDSASYNEQFF	TGTGCCAGCAGCCAAGACAGTGCCTCCTACAATGAGCAGTTCTTC
TRBD1	TRBJ1-2	TRBV28	-	CASSEPGQGPSNYGYTF	TGTGCCAGCAGCGAACCGGGACAGGGACCATCTAACTATGGCTACACCTTC
-	TRBJ1-2	TRBV19	-	CASSADTFFYGYTF	TGTGCCAGTAGTGCGGACACTTTCTTCTATGGCTACACCTTC
TRBD1	TRBJ2-2	TRBV9	-	CASSANRGRNTGELFF	TGTGCCAGCAGCGCGAACAGGGGACGGAACACCGGGGAGCTGTTTTTT
TRBD2	TRBJ2-5	TRBV29-1	-	CSVDWGLAGLGQETQYF	TGCAGCGTTGATTGGGGACTAGCGGGGTTGGGGCAGGAGACCCAGTACTTC
-	TRBJ2-7	TRBV19	few	CASSIEWRRGREQYF	TGTGCCAGTAGTATAGAGTGGAGGAGGGGGCGCGAGCAGTACTTC
-	TRBJ1-2	TRBV18	few	CASSPQARTNYGYTF	TGTGCCAGCTCACCACAAGCCAGGACTAACTATGGCTACACCTTC
TRBD2	TRBJ2-7	TRBV28	few	CASRGLESYEQYF	TGTGCCAGCAGGGGACTAGAATCCTACGAGCAGTACTTC
TRBD2	TRBJ2-1	TRBV4-2	-	CASSPRLAGTQVGEQFF	TGTGCCAGCAGCCCGAGGCTAGCGGGTACACAAGTGGGTGAGCAGTTCTTC
TRBD1	TRBJ2-6	TRBV2	-	CASSPGQGISGANVLTF	TGTGCCAGCAGCCCGGGACAGGGGATCTCTGGGGCCAACGTCCTGACTTTC
TRBD1	TRBJ1-2	TRBV5-6	-	CASLRDRVNYGYTF	TGTGCCAGCCTAAGGGACAGGGTGAACTATGGCTACACCTTC
TRBD1	TRBJ1-1	TRBV5-1	-	CASSPRGLNTEAFF	TGCGCCAGCAGTCCCAGGGGGCTTAACACTGAAGCTTTCTTT
TRBD2	TRBJ2-5	TRBV30	-	CAWSVNLAAGETQYF	TGTGCCTGGAGTGTAAACCTAGCGGCGGGTGAGACCCAGTACTTC
TRBD1	TRBJ1-4	TRBV4-2	-	CASSHEGDRGEEKLFF	TGTGCCAGCAGCCACGAGGGGGACAGGGGGGAAGAAAAACTGTTTTTT
TRBD2	TRBJ2-3	TRBV7-2	-	CASTPRRGRALGDTQYF	TGTGCCAGCACCCCCAGACGGGGGAGGGCCTTAGGGGATACGCAGTATTTT
-	TRBJ2-3	TRBV9	-	CASSPTRDTQYF	TGTGCCAGCAGCCCGACCAGGGATACGCAGTATTTT
-	TRBJ1-4	TRBV6-1	-	CASSPNANEKLFF	TGTGCCAGCAGCCCCAATGCGAATGAAAAACTGTTTTTT
-	TRBJ1-1	TRBV9	-	CASSVDLAAAGGNTEAFF	TGTGCCAGCAGCGTAGATTTGGCGGCGGCAGGAGGGAACACTGAAGCTTTCTTT
-	TRBJ1-1	TRBV6-5	-	CASSYSKGFEAFF	TGTGCCAGCAGTTACTCGAAGGGGTTTGAAGCTTTCTTT
-	TRBJ1-5	TRBV5-6	-	CASTQSQHF	TGTGCCAGCACCCAATCCCAGCATTTT
-	TRBJ1-2	TRBV29-1	-	CSVATAGGYTF	TGCAGCGTTGCTACAGCGGGGGGCTACACCTTC
-	TRBJ1-6	TRBV6-5	-	CASRFTGSSPLHF	TGTGCCAGCAGATTCACAGGGAGTTCACCCCTCCACTTT
TRBD1	TRBJ2-3	TRBV5-4	-	CASSLAGQRSTDTQYF	TGTGCCAGCAGCTTGGCGGGACAGAGAAGCACAGATACGCAGTATTTT
TRBD2	TRBJ2-5	TRBV7-2	-	CASQRELYQETQYF	TGTGCCAGCCAGCGGGAATTGTACCAAGAGACCCAGTACTTC
-	TRBJ2-7	TRBV5-1	-	CASSLWTPVASYEQYF	TGCGCCAGCAGCTTGTGGACTCCAGTGGCGTCCTACGAGCAGTACTTC
-	TRBJ1-2	TRBV19	-	CASSIRDTYGYTF	TGTGCCAGTAGTATTCGGGACACCTATGGCTACACCTTC